This T cell receptor (beta chain) was documented in a study of cytomegalovirus exposure and HLA in healthy donors. In the PCR, 60 Vbeta and 13 Jbeta primers were used. How the authors handled the data: Unique TCR beta chains numbered roughly 84 million in a later analysis, with about 11 million shared. Profiling relied on immunoSEQ multiplex PCR, and the TCRdb table lists in-frame clones only, not all of them. For V, J and clone size, that table is used; D and trimming come from the DNA. Of fewer than 300,000 clones listed, 86% were seen once; the top ten hold less than 4%. Deletions cut 6 bases from V and 2 bases from J, with 6 bases between. The V gene's germline CDR1 is LNHDA and CDR2 SQIVND (reference sequence). The length of the CDR3 is 12 residues.

The chain employs TRBV19 and TRBJ2-3; D is possibly TRBD2 (5 bases). This receptor was identified in a man in his forties in good health and CMV-seropositive. Sequencing was done on a sample of PBMCs. CDR3 sequence: CASRTTTDTQYF. The CDR3 nucleotides read TGTGCCAGTAGGACTACCACAGATACGCAGTATTTT.